The 25 T cell receptor beta chains below were found in one sample sequenced in a study of shared clonotypes between healthy human individuals. Profiling relied on immunoSEQ multiplex PCR, and the TCRdb table lists in-frame clones only, not all of them. The table has approximately 640,000 clones, approximately 75% seen once; the top ten hold about 2%. Sequenced material: memory CD4+ T cells sorted from blood. Subset given: CD45RA-negative fraction. All receptors derive from a woman aged 25 to 39 in good health.

With respect to this clone: Other nucleotide sequences in the sample specify the same CDR3. V gene TRBV27 combines with J gene TRBJ1-5; D is ambiguous. The V gene lost 2 bases and the J gene lost 2 bases, with 7 bases spanning the gap. The length of the CDR3 is 14 residues. Germline CDR1 and CDR2: MNHEY and SMNVEV (reference sequence). CDR3 loop: CASSLIRGNQPQHF. The DNA for the CDR3 is TGTGCCAGCAGTTTAATCCGGGGCAATCAGCCCCAGCATTTT.

As to this clone: This same CDR3 is encoded by further DNA sequences in the sample. The chain has TRBV7-2 and TRBJ2-5, with D uncertain. Trimming removed 0 bases from V and 5 bases from J, with 10 bases in between. There are 14 residues in the CDR3. Germline V gene data show CDR1 as SGHTA and CDR2 as FQGNSA. The CDR3 nucleotides are TGTGCCAGCAGCTTAGCCGGAGTGGGTGAGACCCAGTACTTC. Its protein product is CASSLAGVGETQYF.

The chain carries TRBV11-2 and TRBJ1-2; possible D gene TRBD1, 5 bases. This CDR3 has 13 amino acids. V shed 2 bases and J shed 5 bases, with 9 bases lying between them. CDR1 is SGHAT and CDR2 is FQNNGV in the germline V gene. In nucleotides, the CDR3 is TGTGCCAGCAGCTTACAGGAGGGGTATGGCTACACCTTC. Protein sequence: CASSLQEGYGYTF.

The rearrangement links TRBV18 to TRBJ1-5; 8 bases match TRBD1. Germline V CDR1 and CDR2: KGHSH, LQKENI. The CDR3 loop spans 14 amino acids. V lost 8 bases to trimming and J lost 6 bases; unmatched junction nucleotides: 9. The CDR3 here is CASATGQGTQPQHF. The CDR3 DNA is TGTGCCAGCGCCACCGGACAGGGTACTCAGCCCCAGCATTTT.

CDR3 loop: CASQRVAGYNEQFF. Here the CDR3 DNA reads TGTGCCAGCCAGAGGGTAGCGGGATACAATGAGCAGTTCTTC. The V and J genes are TRBV5-4 and TRBJ2-1, with 8 positions matching TRBD2. The CDR3 is made up of 14 amino acids. Trimming took 7 bases from V and 4 from J; bases not matched to a gene: 7. Germline values: CDR1 SGHNT, CDR2 YYREEE (reference sequence). Full variable domain (rest looked up from reference TRBV5-4 and TRBJ2-1): ETGVTQSPTHLIKTRGQQVTLRCSSQSGHNTVSWYQQALGQGPQFIFQYYREEENGRGNFPPRFSGLQFPNYSSELNVNALELDDSALYLCASQRVAGYNEQFFGPGTRLTVL.

This clone occurred once. The rearrangement uses TRBV6-1 and TRBJ1-5, with 7 bases fitting TRBD1. Germline trimming cut 6 bases from V and 7 bases from J; bases unmatched to any gene: 9. This CDR3 is 14 amino acids long. Germline CDR1 MNHNS, CDR2 SASEGT. The CDR3 here is CASRLQGRGQPQHF. The CDR3 DNA sequence: TGTGCCAGCAGGTTACAGGGGCGAGGGCAGCCCCAGCATTTT.

CDR3 bases: TGTGCCAGCAGCAAAGATACCGACAGGGAAACCGGGGAGCTGTTTTTT. Amino acids: CASSKDTDRETGELFF. This chain connects TRBV21-1 to TRBJ2-2; TRBD1 is the table's D call, not checked against the DNA. TRBV21-1 is reported as a pseudogene. This CDR3 spans 16 amino acids.

The chain uses TRBV28 and TRBJ2-7; D unclear. The CDR3 length is 12 residues. CDR1 is MDHEN, CDR2 SYDVKM, per germline. V was pared by 3 bases and J by 8 bases, with 11 bases between. The CDR3 nucleotides read TGTGCCAGCAGTTTCCGGAACACCCAGCAGTACTTC. Amino acid sequence: CASSFRNTQQYF. Using reference TRBV28 and TRBJ2-7 for the parts outside the CDR3, the full variable domain is DVKVTQSSRYLVKRTGEKVFLECVQDMDHENMFWYRQDPGLGLRLIYFSYDVKMKEKGDIPEGYSVSREKKERFSLILESASTNQTSMYLCASSFRNTQQYFGPGTRLTVT.

The chain is built from TRBV7-6 and TRBJ2-1; no clear D gene. Germline CDR1 is SGHVS and CDR2 is FNYEAQ. The CDR3 contains 15 residues. V lost 3 bases and J 0 bases, leaving 9 bases between the germline ends. The CDR3 loop reads CASSFTGGSYNEQFF. CDR3 bases: TGTGCCAGCAGCTTTACGGGCGGCTCCTACAATGAGCAGTTCTTC.

The chain has TRBV5-1 and TRBJ2-5; D may be TRBD2 (5 bases). Germline CDR1 SGHRS, CDR2 YFSETQ. The CDR3 spans 12 residues. V lost 7 bases and J 5 bases, leaving 12 bases between the germline ends. CDR3 DNA sequence: TGCGCCAGCTCGGTCACGGGGGAGACCCAGTACTTC. This codes for CASSVTGETQYF.

This chain uses TRBV5-1 with TRBJ2-7, with D perhaps matching TRBD1 or TRBD2 (5 bases each). The CDR3 spans 13 residues. Trimming took off 1 base at V and 5 bases at J, with 10 bases between the two ends. The germline gives CDR1 SGHRS, CDR2 YFSETQ. The DNA for the CDR3 is TGCGCCAGCAGCTTGCGAACGGGGCACGAGCAGTACTTC. Protein sequence: CASSLRTGHEQYF.

The V gene is TRBV28, the J gene TRBJ2-5; 8 bases align to TRBD2. Germline V gene sequence: CDR1 MDHEN, CDR2 SYDVKM. CDR3 length: 14 amino acids. The V segment lost 5 bases and the J segment 6 bases; nucleotides outside the gene matches: 8. CDR3 sequence (DNA): TGTGCCAGCAGTCTGAGCGGGAGTGGAAAGACCCAGTACTTC. Translating gives CASSLSGSGKTQYF.

The CDR3 DNA is TGCGCCAGCATGGGGGACACTGAAGCTTTCTTT. Translated: CASMGDTEAFF. The J gene is TRBJ1-1, the V gene TRBV10-2; a possible D gene is TRBD1 (5 bases). The ends were cut back, 7 bases at V and 3 bases at J, with 6 bases in the middle. Germline V gene sequence: CDR1 WSHSY, CDR2 SAAADI. The CDR3 is 11 residues long.

The sample holds a few counts of this clone. The chain uses TRBV6-6 and TRBJ2-5, with 7 bases aligning to TRBD2. CDR3 length equals 13 residues. The germline gives CDR1 MNHNY, CDR2 SVGAGI (reference sequence). Trimming removed 6 bases from V and 4 bases from J; junction bases left unmatched: 5. The CDR3: CASRTGTTETQYF. CDR3 DNA: TGTGCCAGCAGGACCGGGACTACAGAGACCCAGTACTTC.

CDR3 region: CASSPGVAENIQYF. The CDR3 DNA reads TGCGCCAGCAGCCCTGGGGTGGCAGAAAACATTCAGTACTTC. The chain uses TRBV5-1 and TRBJ2-4; D uncertain. Germline V CDR1 and CDR2: SGHRS, YFSETQ. This CDR3 has 14 residues. Trimming took off 4 bases at V and 5 bases at J, with 13 bases between the two ends.

The chain joins TRBV6-1 to TRBJ2-5, with TRBD2 matching over 7 bases. The germline gives CDR1 MNHNS, CDR2 SASEGT. With V trimmed by 5 bases and J by 2 bases, 5 bases remained unmatched. CDR3 length equals 14 residues. CDR3 in amino acids: CASSPGGPQETQYF. The DNA of the CDR3 is TGTGCCAGCAGTCCGGGAGGCCCTCAAGAGACCCAGTACTTC.

This chain joins TRBV27 and TRBJ2-7; possibly TRBD2 for D (6 bases). This CDR3 is 14 amino acids long. CDR1 is MNHEY, CDR2 SMNVEV, per germline (reference sequence). V was trimmed by 4 bases and J by 1 base, leaving 11 bases between them. The CDR3 bases are TGTGCCAGCAGTTACGGGCGGGAATCCTACGAGCAGTACTTC. Its protein is CASSYGRESYEQYF.

This clone has only a few counts. V is TRBV11-1 and J is TRBJ1-1; no definite D call. The CDR3 has 12 residues. Germline assignment: CDR1 SGHAT and CDR2 FQDESV (reference sequence). V lost 3 bases, J lost 2 bases, and 4 bases lay in between. The CDR3 protein is CASSFGNTEAFF. DNA for the CDR3: TGTGCCAGCAGCTTCGGTAACACTGAAGCTTTCTTT.

The chain is built from TRBV7-9 and TRBJ2-6, with 9 positions matching TRBD1. J lost 0 bases, V lost 4 bases, and 7 bases had no gene match. The germline V gene encodes CDR1 SEHNR and CDR2 FQNEAQ (reference sequence). This CDR3 comprises 18 residues. The CDR3 nucleotides read TGTGCCAGCAGCTGGAGGACAGGGGTCCACTCTGGGGCCAACGTCCTGACTTTC. This encodes CASSWRTGVHSGANVLTF.

In nucleotides, the CDR3 is TGTGCCAGCAGCTCGGGACAGGGCGCCAATCAGCCCCAGCATTTT. Protein sequence: CASSSGQGANQPQHF. The V call is TRBV11-2, the J call TRBJ1-5; 9 bases fit TRBD1. The germline V gene has CDR1 SGHAT and CDR2 FQNNGV. This CDR3 contains 15 residues. V was clipped by 4 bases and J by 3 bases; unmatched bases: 4.

V gene TRBV28 combines with J gene TRBJ1-2, with 10 bases that match TRBD1. V lost 6 bases, J lost 5 bases, and 3 bases stayed unmatched. The CDR3 runs 13 residues. The germline gives CDR1 MDHEN, CDR2 SYDVKM. CDR3 bases: TGTGCCAGCAGGGGGGGACAGGGGTATGGCTACACCTTC. Protein product: CASRGGQGYGYTF.

This clone was seen at least ten times. This chain connects TRBV4-1 to TRBJ1-5; D may be TRBD1 (5 bases). Germline CDR1 MGHRA, CDR2 YSYEKL. The V end lost 3 bases, the J end lost 5 bases, and 14 bases lay between the germline ends. The CDR3 sequence is 15 residues long. The CDR3 DNA sequence: TGCGCCAGCAGCCAGACCGGGACCCCCGATCAGCCCCAGCATTTT. It specifies CASSQTGTPDQPQHF.

The chain recombines TRBV29-1 with TRBJ2-5; D uncertain. V was cut by 4 bases and J by 0 bases, with 12 bases left in between. Germline V gene data show CDR1 as SQVTM and CDR2 as ANQGSEA. CDR3 length: 14 amino acids. The CDR3 DNA sequence: TGCAGCGTTGCCGGTGGGATCGACCAAGAGACCCAGTACTTC. Amino acid sequence: CSVAGGIDQETQYF. The full variable domain, rest sourced from reference TRBV29-1 and TRBJ2-5, is SAVISQKPSRDICQRGTSLTIQCQVDSQVTMMFWYRQQPGQSLTLIATANQGSEATYESGFVIDKFPISRPNLTFSTLTVSNMSPEDSSIYLCSVAGGIDQETQYFGPGTRLLVL.

This chain joins TRBV11-1 and TRBJ2-5; tentative D call: TRBD1 (6 bases). CDR3 size: 14 residues. Germline CDR1 and CDR2: SGHAT and FQDESV (reference sequence). Trimming took 3 bases from V and 4 from J, leaving 12 bases between them. CDR3 sequence (DNA): TGTGCCAGCAGCTTCGGGCAGGGGACAGAGACCCAGTACTTC. It codes for CASSFGQGTETQYF.

This chain joins TRBV2 and TRBJ2-7, with 7 bases matching TRBD2. V lost 1 base and J lost 4; bases outside the gene matches: 7. Germline CDR1 SNHLY, CDR2 FYNNEI. The CDR3 length is 15 residues. The CDR3 sequence: CASSEGPGGPYEQYF. The DNA for the CDR3 is TGTGCCAGCAGTGAAGGTCCGGGAGGACCATACGAGCAGTACTTC.